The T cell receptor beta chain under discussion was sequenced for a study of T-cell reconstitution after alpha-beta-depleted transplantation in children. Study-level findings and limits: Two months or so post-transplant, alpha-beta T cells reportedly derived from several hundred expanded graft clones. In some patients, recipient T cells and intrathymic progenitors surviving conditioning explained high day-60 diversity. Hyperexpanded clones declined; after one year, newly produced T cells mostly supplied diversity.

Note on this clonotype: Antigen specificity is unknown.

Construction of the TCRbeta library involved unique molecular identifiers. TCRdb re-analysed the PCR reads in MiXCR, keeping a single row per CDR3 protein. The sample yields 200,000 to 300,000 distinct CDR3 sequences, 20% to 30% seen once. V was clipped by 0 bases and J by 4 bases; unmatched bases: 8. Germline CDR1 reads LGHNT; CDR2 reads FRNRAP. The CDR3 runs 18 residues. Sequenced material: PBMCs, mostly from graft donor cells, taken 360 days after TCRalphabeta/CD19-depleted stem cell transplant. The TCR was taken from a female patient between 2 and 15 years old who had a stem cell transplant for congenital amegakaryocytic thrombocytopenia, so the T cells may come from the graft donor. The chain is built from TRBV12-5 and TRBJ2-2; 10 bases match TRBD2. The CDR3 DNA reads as TGTGCTAGTGGTTTGGTCGAAAAGCGGGGGGGCTGCACCGGGGAGCTGTTTTTT. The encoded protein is CASGLVEKRGGCTGELFF.